This entry lists 32 T cell receptor beta chains sequenced from one sample in a study of breast tumors, draining lymph nodes, adjacent tissues. Using its own MiXCR run on the multiplex PCR reads, TCRdb lists one record per CDR3 protein. This table holds some 170,000 distinct CDR3 sequences, 33% found once. Axillary draining lymph nodes of breast cancer patients supplied the node samples. The source material was axillary lymph node tissue. Receptors originate from a female donor with breast cancer. Some clones in this sample may be carry-over from other donors' samples.

This clonotype was detected a few times. The chain couples TRBV28 to TRBJ2-7, with D perhaps given as TRBD1 or TRBD2 (5 bases each). This CDR3 is built from 14 residues. The V gene's germline CDR1 is MDHEN and CDR2 SYDVKM. V gave up 6 bases and J gave up 6 bases, with 18 bases separating them. DNA of the CDR3: TGTGCCAGCAGCCTGACGGGGCCCTATTCCGAGCAGTACTTC. It specifies CASSLTGPYSEQYF. Combining the CDR3 with reference TRBV28 and TRBJ2-7 gives the whole variable domain DVKVTQSSRYLVKRTGEKVFLECVQDMDHENMFWYRQDPGLGLRLIYFSYDVKMKEKGDIPEGYSVSREKKERFSLILESASTNQTSMYLCASSLTGPYSEQYFGPGTRLTVT.

The J gene is TRBJ2-7, the V gene TRBV9; TRBD1 agrees at 7 bases. The ends lost 4 bases at V and 2 bases at J; junction bases unmatched: 3. The CDR3 covers 13 residues. Germline V gene data show CDR1 as SGDLS and CDR2 as YYNGEE. CDR3 DNA: TGTGCCAGCAGCACCACAGGGGCCTACGAGCAGTACTTC. It is translated as CASSTTGAYEQYF.

For this clonotype: It may be a read error: a sequence one base away is much more abundant. The chain employs TRBV6-1 and TRBJ2-7; 10 bases agree with TRBD2. The CDR3 has 15 residues. Germline lookup yields CDR1 MNHNS and CDR2 SASEGT. As DNA, the CDR3 is TGTGCCGGCAGTGAAGCGCTAGCGGGGGCCTACGAGCAGTACTTC. Its protein product is CAGSEALAGAYEQYF.

The chain carries TRBV24-1 and TRBJ2-5, with D tentatively TRBD1 (5 bases). V lost 12 bases to trimming and J lost 5 bases, with 18 bases between them. This CDR3 region has 13 residues. CDR1 and CDR2 from the germline V gene are KGHDR and SFDVKD. CDR3 loop: CALKQPGHETQYF. As DNA, the CDR3 is TGTGCCCTAAAACAACCAGGACACGAGACCCAGTACTTC.

This clonotype was seen many times. This chain connects TRBV5-4 to TRBJ2-5, with TRBD2 matching 14 bases. V shed 4 bases and J 3 bases; nucleotides not matched to a gene: 5. The length of the CDR3 is 16 residues. The germline V gene has CDR1 SGHNT and CDR2 YYREEE (reference sequence). The CDR3 DNA reads as TGTGCCAGCAGCCGGACTAGCGGGGGGCGGGAAGAGACCCAGTACTTC. It translates to CASSRTSGGREETQYF.

Comments on this clonotype: The junction departs from germline at one end; a sequencing error may be responsible. V and J are TRBV11-2 and TRBJ2-5; D uncertain. The germline CDR1 and CDR2 sequences are SGHAT and FQNNGV. The CDR3 is 14 amino acids. The CDR3 protein is CVSSLFTGPRTQYF. The CDR3 DNA sequence: TGTGTCAGCAGTTTATTTACGGGCCCGAGGACCCAGTACTTC.

The gene calls are TRBV7-9 and TRBJ2-5, with 7 bases that match TRBD2. V shed 7 bases and J 5 bases; nucleotides not matched to a gene: 19. Per germline, CDR1 SEHNR and CDR2 FQNEAQ (reference sequence). The CDR3 extends over 17 amino acids. Here the CDR3 reads CASTRAGDLNERETQYF. The CDR3 nucleotides read TGTGCCAGCACGCGGGCGGGGGACCTAAATGAGCGGGAGACCCAGTACTTC.

This clonotype appeared once. A much more abundant neighbour one base away suggests this may be a read error. The chain is built from TRBV27 and TRBJ2-7, with D unclear. CDR1 and CDR2 (germline): MNHEY, SMNVEV (reference sequence). The CDR3 extends over 15 amino acids. CDR3 coding DNA: TGTGCCAGCAGTTTTACGGGTTTAGGGTCCTACGAGCAGTGCTTC. It yields the protein CASSFTGLGSYEQCF.

This chain joins TRBV5-1 and TRBJ2-1, with D possibly being TRBD2 (6 bases). The CDR3 has 21 residues. Germline loops: CDR1 SGHRS, CDR2 YFSETQ. Trimming pared 1 base from V and 0 bases from J, leaving 26 bases between. The CDR3 nucleotides read TGCGCCAGCAGCTTGAAAATCCCGGGACTCGGGGTCTGGGGCTCCTACAATGAGCAGTTCTTC. This translates into CASSLKIPGLGVWGSYNEQFF.

This clonotype turned up a few times. This rearrangement joins TRBV30 to TRBJ1-1; unclear D gene. The V gene lost 0 bases and the J gene lost 8 bases, with 10 bases spanning the gap. This CDR3 is built from 12 residues. Germline V lookup: CDR1 GTSNPN, CDR2 SVGIG (reference sequence). The CDR3 sequence is CAWSVRPPEAFF. The CDR3 nucleotides read TGTGCCTGGAGTGTACGCCCCCCGGAAGCTTTCTTT.

Note on this clonotype: Relative to the germline gene, one junction end is altered; a read error may explain this. The chain employs TRBV20-1 and TRBJ1-5; 7 nucleotides agree with TRBD1. Germline V gene lookup returns CDR1 DFQATT and CDR2 SNEGSKA (reference sequence). The CDR3 runs to 15 residues. CDR3 protein: CSAFGRGRRNQPQHF. CDR3 sequence (DNA): TGCAGTGCTTTTGGTAGGGGGCGTAGGAATCAGCCCCAGCACTTT.

The sample holds many counts of this clonotype. This chain uses TRBV2 with TRBJ2-3; TRBD1 agrees at 10 bases. CDR1 SNHLY and CDR2 FYNNEI come from the germline V gene. V was clipped by 6 bases and J by 4 bases; unmatched bases: 7. CDR3 length equals 15 residues. The CDR3 DNA is TGTGCCAGCAGAGTACCGGGACAGGGGTCAGATACGCAGTATTTT. The encoded protein is CASRVPGQGSDTQYF.

This clonotype was counted a few times. The V and J genes are TRBV5-6 and TRBJ1-1, with TRBD1 as a possible D gene (5 bases). Germline V CDR1 and CDR2: SGHDT, YYEEEE. The CDR3 consists of 16 residues. Trimming removed 4 bases at V and 3 bases at J, with 19 bases between. CDR3 bases: TGTGCCAGCAGCCCTCCCGGGGGGGTTTACGACACTGAAGCTTTCTTT. It yields the protein CASSPPGGVYDTEAFF.

Ten or more counts support this clonotype. The chain combines TRBV7-8 with TRBJ1-2; possibly TRBD1 for D (6 bases). There are 17 residues in the CDR3. CDR1 is SGHVS and CDR2 is FQNEAQ in the germline V gene. Trimming stripped 4 bases from V and 5 bases from J, with 23 bases between. In nucleotides, the CDR3 is TGTGCCAGCAGCTCCAACCGTCTGTGGGCACAGGGATATGGCTACACCTTC. Translation: CASSSNRLWAQGYGYTF. Looking up the rest from reference TRBV7-8 and TRBJ1-2 gives the full variable domain: GAGVSQSPRYKVAKRGQDVALRCDPISGHVSLFWYQQALGQGPEFLTYFQNEAQLDKSGLPSDRFFAERPEGSVSTLKIQRTQQEDSAVYLCASSSNRLWAQGYGYTFGSGTRLTVV.

This clonotype was seen many times. The genes are TRBV6-5 and TRBJ2-7; TRBD1 matches at 9 bases. With 5 bases clipped from V and 9 bases from J, the junction kept 11 bases outside the gene matches. The CDR3 consists of 14 residues. Per the germline V gene, CDR1 is MNHEY and CDR2 is SVGAGI. CDR3 sequence (DNA): TGTGCCAGCAGTAACAGGGGGCGCGGGTCAGGGCAGTACTTC. Amino acids: CASSNRGRGSGQYF.

Details on this clonotype: Mismatch with germline at one junction end may stem from a read error. V and J are TRBV6-4 and TRBJ1-4; 7 nucleotides agree with TRBD1. The CDR3 extends over 14 amino acids. Germline CDR1 is MRHNA and CDR2 is SNTAGT. The CDR3 bases are TGTGCCAGCAGTCACTCGGACAGGAATGAAAAACTTTTTTTT. Its translation is CASSHSDRNEKLFF.

The chain couples TRBV7-3 to TRBJ2-2, with 9 nucleotides matching TRBD1. The CDR3 is 13 amino acids. CDR1 and CDR2 (germline): SGHTA, FQGTGA. V lost 6 bases and J lost 8; bases outside the gene matches: 4. CDR3 protein: CASRQGAGGELFF. CDR3 nucleotides: TGTGCCAGCAGACAGGGGGCAGGAGGGGAGCTGTTTTTT.

This clonotype was detected many times. The J gene is TRBJ2-1, the V gene TRBV5-1, with D perhaps TRBD2 (5 bases). CDR3 length: 16 amino acids. CDR1 is SGHRS and CDR2 is YFSETQ in the germline V gene. With 2 bases removed from V and 10 bases from J, the gap between germline ends came to 22 bases. CDR3 sequence: CASSFSRSGRLEEQFF. The DNA of the CDR3 is TGCGCCAGCAGCTTTTCCAGGAGCGGCCGCCTGGAAGAGCAGTTCTTC.

This clonotype came up a few times. A much larger clone is a single base away; this may be a read error. This chain uses TRBV5-6 with TRBJ2-1; D gene uncertain. Trimming left V 0 bases short and J 10 bases short, with 8 bases between. Germline values: CDR1 SGHDT, CDR2 YYEEEE. The length of the CDR3 is 12 residues. The CDR3 DNA follows: TGTGCCAGCAGCTTGGGTATCGCGGAGCAGTTCTTC. It is translated as CASSLGIAEQFF.

The genes are TRBV2 and TRBJ2-5; D is possibly TRBD1 (6 bases). The CDR3 runs to 14 residues. Germline V gene sequence: CDR1 SNHLY, CDR2 FYNNEI. V lost 2 bases and J 3 bases, leaving 10 bases between the germline ends. The DNA of the CDR3 is TGTGCCAGCAGTGAAAACAGGGTCGAAGAGACCCAGTACTTC. Encoded protein: CASSENRVEETQYF.

V gene TRBV3-1 combines with J gene TRBJ2-5; no clear D gene. V shed 6 bases and J shed 0 bases, with 11 bases lying between them. The germline V gene has CDR1 LGHDT and CDR2 YNNKEL (reference sequence). The CDR3 is 14 residues long. The chain's CDR3 is CASSRLMYQETQYF. The CDR3 DNA reads TGTGCCAGCAGTAGACTTATGTACCAAGAGACCCAGTACTTC.

Comments on this clonotype: A much bigger clone sits one base away, suggesting this may be a read error. The chain is built from TRBV12-3 or TRBV12-4 and TRBJ1-2; 9 bases are shared with TRBD1. CDR3 size: 16 residues. The CDR3 sequence is CASSLSGQGIGYGYIF. CDR3 DNA: TGTGCCAGCAGTTTATCCGGACAGGGGATAGGCTATGGCTACATCTTC.

With regard to this clonotype: Because the CDR3 is missing its conserved closing phenylalanine or tryptophan, this is likely a read error. The DNA is left out, because the CDR3 cannot be placed on it with certainty; the CDR3 is given as TCRdb lists it. This chain links TRBV20-1 with TRBJ2-1; the table assigns TRBD2, which was not confirmed against the DNA. Germline V CDR1 and CDR2: DFQATT, SNEGSKA (reference sequence). Ends included, the CDR3 has 9 residues. CDR3 residues: CSARDPGTS.

This clonotype was counted between two and nine times. The CDR3 reads CASSRDPVDIQYF. CDR3 bases: TGTGCCAGCAGTAGGGACCCTGTGGACATTCAGTACTTC. The chain is built from TRBV6-5 and TRBJ2-4; the D call may be TRBD1 or TRBD2 (5 bases each). This CDR3 has 13 amino acids. The ends were cut back, 5 bases at V and 8 bases at J, with 13 bases in the middle. Germline V gene sequence: CDR1 MNHEY, CDR2 SVGAGI.

Notes on this clonotype: A much larger clone sits a single nucleotide away, making a read error possible. The V call is TRBV6-6, the J call TRBJ2-7; perhaps TRBD1 as D (5 bases). With 0 bases removed from V and 6 bases from J, the gap between germline ends came to 9 bases. Per germline, CDR1 MNHNY and CDR2 SVGAGI (reference sequence). This CDR3 is built from 13 residues. Written as DNA, the CDR3 is TGTGCCAGCAGTTACTCGGGGCCCTGCGAGCAGTACTTC. Protein product: CASSYSGPCEQYF.

To note about this clonotype: One junction end disagrees with the germline gene, perhaps due to a read error. The V call is TRBV20-1, the J call TRBJ1-6, with a possible D match to TRBD1 (5 bases). This CDR3 comprises 14 residues. CDR1 DFQATT and CDR2 SNEGSKA come from the germline V gene (reference sequence). The CDR3, as DNA: TGCAGTGCTCCAGGGCACCCCTATAATTCCCCCCTCCACTTT. Amino acids: CSAPGHPYNSPLHF.

This clonotype came up many times. The chain joins TRBV7-3 to TRBJ2-2; a weak D match, TRBD2 (6 bases). CDR3 length: 16 amino acids. V was cut by 5 bases and J by 5 bases, with 18 bases left in between. Germline V gene data show CDR1 as SGHTA and CDR2 as FQGTGA. The CDR3 sequence is CASSPFPPGETGELFF. The DNA of the CDR3 is TGTGCCAGCAGCCCCTTCCCCCCGGGAGAAACCGGGGAGCTGTTTTTT.

The gene calls are TRBV19 and TRBJ1-3; D is possibly TRBD1 (6 bases). The germline CDR1 and CDR2 sequences are LNHDA and SQIVND (reference sequence). The V gene lost 8 bases and the J gene lost 8 bases, with 28 bases spanning the gap. The CDR3 covers 17 residues. The CDR3 region has the DNA TGTGCCAGTTACCCTCTACAGGGAGCTAACTATGGCTACACCATATATTTT. Its protein product is CASYPLQGANYGYTIYF. Complete variable domain (other parts from reference TRBV19 and TRBJ1-3): DGGITQSPKYLFRKEGQNVTLSCEQNLNHDAMYWYRQDPGQGLRLIYYSQIVNDFQKGDIAEGYSVSREKKESFPLTVTSAQKNPTAFYLCASYPLQGANYGYTIYFGEGSWLTVV.

CDR3 sequence reads: CASTRGANTEAFF. CDR3 in DNA: TGTGCCAGCACCCGGGGGGCGAACACTGAAGCTTTCTTT. The chain joins TRBV6-5 to TRBJ1-1, with D maybe TRBD1 (6 bases). The CDR3 covers 13 residues. The V gene lost 7 bases and the J gene lost 1 base, with 10 bases spanning the gap. Germline CDR1 reads MNHEY; CDR2 reads SVGAGI.

This clonotype was counted ten times or more. The chain combines TRBV12-5 with TRBJ2-3; D not certain. Germline V lookup: CDR1 LGHNT, CDR2 FRNRAP. The CDR3 extends over 11 amino acids. Deletions cut 4 bases from V and 2 bases from J, with 1 base between. The CDR3, as DNA: TGTGCTAGTGGTTCCACAGATACGCAGTATTTT. Protein sequence: CASGSTDTQYF. The full variable domain, rest sourced from reference TRBV12-5 and TRBJ2-3, is DARVTQTPRHKVTEMGQEVTMRCQPILGHNTVFWYRQTMMQGLELLAYFRNRAPLDDSGMPKDRFSAEMPDATLATLKIQPSEPRDSAVYFCASGSTDTQYFGPGTRLTVL.

This clonotype was seen repeatedly, ten times or more. The chain is built from TRBV5-6 and TRBJ2-1; 14 bases fit TRBD2. The V gene's germline CDR1 is SGHDT and CDR2 YYEEEE. V shed 4 bases and J 5 bases; nucleotides not matched to a gene: 5. The CDR3 runs 16 residues. The CDR3 is CASSLRTSGRNNEQFF. In DNA form, the CDR3 reads TGTGCCAGCAGCCTTCGGACTAGCGGGAGGAACAATGAGCAGTTCTTC.

The chain has TRBV6-2 or TRBV6-3 and TRBJ2-1; D perhaps matches TRBD2 (5 bases). Germline lookup yields CDR1 MNHEY and CDR2 SVGEGT. Trimming took off 2 bases at V and 0 bases at J, with 14 bases between the two ends. CDR3 length equals 17 residues. For the CDR3, the DNA is TGTGCCAGCAGTTACGAGGTGGGAGTAAGCTCCTACAATGAGCAGTTCTTC. Protein sequence: CASSYEVGVSSYNEQFF.